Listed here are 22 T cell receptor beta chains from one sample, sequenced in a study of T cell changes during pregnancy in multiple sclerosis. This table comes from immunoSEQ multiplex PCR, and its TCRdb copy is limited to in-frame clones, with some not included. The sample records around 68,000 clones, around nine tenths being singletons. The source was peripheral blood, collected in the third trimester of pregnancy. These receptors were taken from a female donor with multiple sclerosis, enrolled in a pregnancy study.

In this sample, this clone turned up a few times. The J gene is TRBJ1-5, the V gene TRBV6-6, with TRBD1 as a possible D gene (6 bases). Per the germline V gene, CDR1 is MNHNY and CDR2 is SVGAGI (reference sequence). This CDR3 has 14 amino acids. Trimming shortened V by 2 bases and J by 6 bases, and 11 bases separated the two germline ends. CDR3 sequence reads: CASSYGAGAQPQHF. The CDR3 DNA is TGTGCCAGCAGTTACGGAGCAGGGGCTCAGCCCCAGCATTTT.

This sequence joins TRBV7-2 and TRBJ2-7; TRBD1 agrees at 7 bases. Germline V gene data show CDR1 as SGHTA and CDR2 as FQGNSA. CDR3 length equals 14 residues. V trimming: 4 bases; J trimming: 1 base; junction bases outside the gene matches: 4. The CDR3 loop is CASSSGGISYEQYF. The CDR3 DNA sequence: TGTGCCAGCAGCTCAGGGGGTATTTCCTACGAGCAGTACTTC. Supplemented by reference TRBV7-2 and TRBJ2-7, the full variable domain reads GAGVSQSPSNKVTEKGKDVELRCDPISGHTALYWYRQSLGQGLEFLIYFQGNSAPDKSGLPSDRFSAERTGGSVSTLTIQRTQQEDSAVYLCASSSGGISYEQYFGPGTRLTVT.

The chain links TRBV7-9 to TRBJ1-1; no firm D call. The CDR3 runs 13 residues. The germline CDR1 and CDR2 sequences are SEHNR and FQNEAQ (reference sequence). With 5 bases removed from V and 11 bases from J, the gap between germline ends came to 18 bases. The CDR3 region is CASSPGTAGEAFF. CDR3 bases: TGTGCCAGCAGCCCCGGAACGGCTGGGGAGGCTTTCTTT.

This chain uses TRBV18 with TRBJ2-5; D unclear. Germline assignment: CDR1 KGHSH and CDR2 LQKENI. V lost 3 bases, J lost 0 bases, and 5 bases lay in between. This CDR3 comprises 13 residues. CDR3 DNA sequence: TGTGCCAGCTCACCTCGCGACCAAGAGACCCAGTACTTC. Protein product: CASSPRDQETQYF.

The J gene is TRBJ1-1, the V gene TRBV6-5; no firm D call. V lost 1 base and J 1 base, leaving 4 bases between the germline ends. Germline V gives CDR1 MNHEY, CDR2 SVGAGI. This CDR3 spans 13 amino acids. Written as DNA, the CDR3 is TGTGCCAGCAGTTACTTTCAGAACACTGAAGCTTTCTTT. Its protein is CASSYFQNTEAFF.

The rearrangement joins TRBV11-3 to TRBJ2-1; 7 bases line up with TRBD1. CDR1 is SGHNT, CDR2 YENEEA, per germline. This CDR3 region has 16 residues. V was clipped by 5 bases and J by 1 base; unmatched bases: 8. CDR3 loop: CASSTTGDLSYNEQFF. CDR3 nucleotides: TGTGCCAGCAGCACCACAGGGGATCTTTCCTACAATGAGCAGTTCTTC.

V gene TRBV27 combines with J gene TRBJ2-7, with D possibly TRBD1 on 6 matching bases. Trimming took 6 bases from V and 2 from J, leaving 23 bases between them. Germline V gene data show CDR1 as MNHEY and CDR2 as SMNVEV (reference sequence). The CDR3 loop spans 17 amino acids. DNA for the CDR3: TGTGCCAGCAGACCGTCTAGCACCGCAGGGACAACCTACGAGCAGTACTTC. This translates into CASRPSSTAGTTYEQYF.

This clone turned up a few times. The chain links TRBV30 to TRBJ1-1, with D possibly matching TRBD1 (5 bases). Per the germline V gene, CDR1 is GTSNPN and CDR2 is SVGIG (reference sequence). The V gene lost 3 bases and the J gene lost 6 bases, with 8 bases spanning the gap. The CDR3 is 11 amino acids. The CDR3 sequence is CAWSGGAEAFF. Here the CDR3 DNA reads TGTGCCTGGAGCGGGGGGGCTGAAGCTTTCTTT. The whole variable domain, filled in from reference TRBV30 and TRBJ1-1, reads SQTIHQWPATLVQPVGSPLSLECTVEGTSNPNLYWYRQAAGRGLQLLFYSVGIGQISSEVPQNLSASRPQDRQFILSSKKLLLSDSGFYLCAWSGGAEAFFGQGTRLTVV.

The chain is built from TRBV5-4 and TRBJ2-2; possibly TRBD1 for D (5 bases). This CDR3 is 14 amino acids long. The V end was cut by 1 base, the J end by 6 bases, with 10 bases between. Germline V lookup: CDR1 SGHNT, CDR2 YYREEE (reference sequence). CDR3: CASSLRQGSGELFF. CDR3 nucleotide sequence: TGTGCCAGCAGCTTGCGCCAGGGCTCCGGGGAGCTGTTTTTT.

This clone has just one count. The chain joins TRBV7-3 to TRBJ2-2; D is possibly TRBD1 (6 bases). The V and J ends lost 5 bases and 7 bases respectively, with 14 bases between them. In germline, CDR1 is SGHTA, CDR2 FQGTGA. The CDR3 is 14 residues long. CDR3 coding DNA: TGTGCCAGCAGCGGATTAGGGGGAAACGGGGAGCTGTTTTTT. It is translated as CASSGLGGNGELFF.

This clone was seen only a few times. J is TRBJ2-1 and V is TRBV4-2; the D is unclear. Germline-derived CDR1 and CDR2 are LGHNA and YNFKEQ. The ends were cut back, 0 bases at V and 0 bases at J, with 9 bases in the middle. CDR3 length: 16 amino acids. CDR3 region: CASSQDAASSYNEQFF. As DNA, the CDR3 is TGTGCCAGCAGCCAAGATGCCGCGAGCTCCTACAATGAGCAGTTCTTC.

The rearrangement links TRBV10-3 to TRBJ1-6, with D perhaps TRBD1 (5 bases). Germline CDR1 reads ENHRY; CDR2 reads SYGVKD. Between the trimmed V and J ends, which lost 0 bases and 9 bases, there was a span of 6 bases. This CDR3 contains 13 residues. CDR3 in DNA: TGTGCCATCAGTGAGTCGGGGCGTTCACCCCTCCACTTT. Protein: CAISESGRSPLHF.

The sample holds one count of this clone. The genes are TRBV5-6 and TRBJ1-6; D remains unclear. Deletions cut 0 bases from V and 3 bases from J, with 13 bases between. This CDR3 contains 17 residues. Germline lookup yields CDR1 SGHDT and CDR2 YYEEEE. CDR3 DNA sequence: TGTGCCAGCAGCTTGGCCTGGAGGCAGAGCTATAATTCACCCCTCCACTTT. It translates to CASSLAWRQSYNSPLHF.

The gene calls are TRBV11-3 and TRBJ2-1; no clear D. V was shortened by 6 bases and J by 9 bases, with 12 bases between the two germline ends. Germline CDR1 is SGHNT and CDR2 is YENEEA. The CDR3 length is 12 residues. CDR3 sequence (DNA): TGTGCCAGCAGGCATTCCTTGGCTGAGCAGTTCTTC. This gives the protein CASRHSLAEQFF. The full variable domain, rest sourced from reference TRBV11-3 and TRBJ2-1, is EAGVVQSPRYKIIEKKQPVAFWCNPISGHNTLYWYLQNLGQGPELLIRYENEEAVDDSQLPKDRFSAERLKGVDSTLKIQPAELGDSAVYLCASRHSLAEQFFGPGTRLTVL.

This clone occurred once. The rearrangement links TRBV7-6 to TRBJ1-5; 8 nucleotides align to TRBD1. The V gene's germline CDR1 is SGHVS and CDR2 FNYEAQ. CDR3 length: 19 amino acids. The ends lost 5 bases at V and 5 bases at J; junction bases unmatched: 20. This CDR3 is CASSPLIGSIQGAHQPQHF. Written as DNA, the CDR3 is TGTGCCAGCAGCCCCCTTATAGGGTCAATTCAGGGGGCGCATCAGCCCCAGCATTTT.

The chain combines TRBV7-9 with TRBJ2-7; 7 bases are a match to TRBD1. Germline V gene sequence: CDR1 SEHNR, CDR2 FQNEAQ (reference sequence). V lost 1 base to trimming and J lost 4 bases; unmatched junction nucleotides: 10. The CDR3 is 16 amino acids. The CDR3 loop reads CASSLELRTGQYEQYF. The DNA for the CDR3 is TGTGCCAGCAGCTTAGAGTTGAGGACAGGTCAATACGAGCAGTACTTC.

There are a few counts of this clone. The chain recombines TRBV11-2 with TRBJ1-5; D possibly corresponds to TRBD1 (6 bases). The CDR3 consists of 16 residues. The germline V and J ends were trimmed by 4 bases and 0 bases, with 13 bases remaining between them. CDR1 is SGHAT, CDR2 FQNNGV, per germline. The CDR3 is CASSSLTGTSNQPQHF. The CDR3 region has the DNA TGTGCCAGCAGCTCCCTTACAGGGACTAGCAATCAGCCCCAGCATTTT.

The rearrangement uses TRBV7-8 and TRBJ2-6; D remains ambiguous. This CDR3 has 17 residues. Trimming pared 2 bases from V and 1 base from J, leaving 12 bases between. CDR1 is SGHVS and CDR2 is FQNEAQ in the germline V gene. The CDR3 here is CASSLRFGSSGANVLTF. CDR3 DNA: TGTGCCAGCAGCTTACGATTCGGGTCTTCTGGGGCCAACGTCCTGACTTTC.

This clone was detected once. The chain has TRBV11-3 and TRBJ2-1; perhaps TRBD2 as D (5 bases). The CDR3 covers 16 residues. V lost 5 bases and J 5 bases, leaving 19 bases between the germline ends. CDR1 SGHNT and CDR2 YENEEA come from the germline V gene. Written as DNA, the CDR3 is TGTGCCAGCAGCGAGTCGGCGGGTTCCAACCACAATGAGCAGTTCTTC. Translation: CASSESAGSNHNEQFF.

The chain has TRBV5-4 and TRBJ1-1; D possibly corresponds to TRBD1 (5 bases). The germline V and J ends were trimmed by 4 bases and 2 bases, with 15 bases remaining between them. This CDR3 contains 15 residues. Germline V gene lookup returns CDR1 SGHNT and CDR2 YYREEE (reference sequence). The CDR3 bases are TGTGCCAGCAGCCAAGCCGCTCAGGGAAACACTGAAGCTTTCTTT. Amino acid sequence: CASSQAAQGNTEAFF.

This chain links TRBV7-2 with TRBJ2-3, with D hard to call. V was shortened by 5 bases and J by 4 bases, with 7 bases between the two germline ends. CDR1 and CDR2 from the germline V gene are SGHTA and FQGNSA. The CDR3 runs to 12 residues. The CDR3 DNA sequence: TGTGCCAGCAGCCCTTGGCCAGATACGCAGTATTTT. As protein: CASSPWPDTQYF.

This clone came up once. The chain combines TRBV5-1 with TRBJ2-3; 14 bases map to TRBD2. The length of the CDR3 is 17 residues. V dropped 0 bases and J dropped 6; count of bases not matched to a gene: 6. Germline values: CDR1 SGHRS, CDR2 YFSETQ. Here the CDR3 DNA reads TGCGCCAGCAGCTTGGGGGGACTAGCGGGAGCTGGTGATACGCAGTATTTT. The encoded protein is CASSLGGLAGAGDTQYF.